The sequence of this TCR beta chain was determined in a study of beta chain features in type 1 diabetes. Study-wide context: Across the samples, roughly 98 million sorted cells were examined in total. Whole-study results and caveats: Patients with Type 1 diabetes showed moderately but significantly shorter TCRB CDR3s in all four CD4+ subsets.

Cells sorted by CD45RO/CCR7/CD25/CD127/CD95/CD27 comprised CD4+ naive, central memory, regulatory and stem cell-like memory cells. Concerning this clone itself: Its specificity is unknown.

Expressed TCRB transcripts were sequenced because the isolated RNA had all been reverse transcribed beforehand. The read count averaged about 3.57 million across naive, central memory and regulatory T cell samples. Repertoires were generated with immunoSEQ multiplex PCR, while TCRdb's copy carries only in-frame clones and drops some. The data show around 140,000 clones, about 10% seen once. Sequences were obtained from naive CD4+ T cells from blood. This receptor was identified in a man younger than 35 in good health.

The CDR3, as DNA: TGTGCCAGCAGCGAGGGACAGCAGGGGGAGACCCAGTACTTC. It yields the protein CASSEGQQGETQYF. The chain couples TRBV2 to TRBJ2-5, with 7 bases lining up with TRBD1. The CDR3 runs to 14 residues. V lost 6 bases, J lost 5 bases, and 9 bases stayed unmatched. Germline V gene data show CDR1 as SNHLY and CDR2 as FYNNEI. The complete variable domain, with remaining parts taken from reference TRBV2 and TRBJ2-5, reads EPEVTQTPSHQVTQMGQEVILRCVPISNHLYFYWYRQILGQKVEFLVSFYNNEISEKSEIFDDQFSVERPDGSNFTLKIRSTKLEDSAMYFCASSEGQQGETQYFGPGTRLLVL.